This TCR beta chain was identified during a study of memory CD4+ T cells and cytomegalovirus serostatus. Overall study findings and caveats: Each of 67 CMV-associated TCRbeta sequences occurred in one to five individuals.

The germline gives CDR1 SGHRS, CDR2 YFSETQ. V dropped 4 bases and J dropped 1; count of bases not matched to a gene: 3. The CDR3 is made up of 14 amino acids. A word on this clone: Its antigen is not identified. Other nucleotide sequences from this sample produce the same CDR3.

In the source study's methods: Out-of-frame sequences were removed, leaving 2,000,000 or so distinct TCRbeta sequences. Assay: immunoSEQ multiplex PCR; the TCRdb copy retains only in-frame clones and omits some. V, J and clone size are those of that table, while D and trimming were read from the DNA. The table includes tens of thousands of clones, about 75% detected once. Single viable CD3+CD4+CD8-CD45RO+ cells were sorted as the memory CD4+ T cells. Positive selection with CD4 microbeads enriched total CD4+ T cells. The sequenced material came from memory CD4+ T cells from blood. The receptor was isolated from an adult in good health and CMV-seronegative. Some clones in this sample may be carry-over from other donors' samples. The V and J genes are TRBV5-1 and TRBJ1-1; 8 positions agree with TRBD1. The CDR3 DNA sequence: TGCGCCAGCAGCCCCGGGACAGGGAACACTGAAGCTTTCTTT. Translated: CASSPGTGNTEAFF.